What follows are 30 T cell receptor beta chains derived from one specimen sequenced in a study of T cell responses to AZD1222 COVID-19 vaccine (dated by TCRdb to the early 2020s). Library construction relied on the immunoSEQ multiplex PCR assay. Here the immuneACCESS table is served through TCRdb, limited to in-frame sequences with V and J called. Missing clones are a known gap in these copies; in checked studies unresolved V genes cover under half, and the rest lacks a known reason. This sample lists over 100,000 clones; about nine tenths were detected once. The ten largest clones capture about 7% of the sample. This specimen's time point label, interpreted: baseline before first vaccination. Here the sequenced sample was peripheral blood, taken on day 0 of AZD1222 vaccination. The receptors stem from an adult in good health.

The rearrangement joins TRBV30 to TRBJ1-6, with TRBD1 matching 8 bases. Trimming removed 2 bases from V and 8 bases from J; junction bases left unmatched: 2. The CDR3 has 13 amino acids. Germline V lookup: CDR1 GTSNPN, CDR2 SVGIG (reference sequence). CDR3 in amino acids: CAWSTTGDSPLHF. CDR3 nucleotide sequence: TGTGCCTGGAGTACGACAGGGGATTCACCCCTCCACTTT.

This rearrangement joins TRBV19 to TRBJ2-7, with D perhaps TRBD1 or TRBD2 (7 bases each). CDR1 and CDR2 from the germline V gene are LNHDA and SQIVND (reference sequence). The CDR3 has 13 residues. V lost 2 bases, J lost 6 bases, and 11 bases lay in between. CDR3 sequence reads: CASSISGTVEQYF. CDR3 in DNA: TGTGCCAGTAGTATAAGCGGGACAGTCGAGCAGTACTTC.

V usage is TRBV5-6 and J usage is TRBJ2-2; weak D call: TRBD2 (5 bases). V was cut by 4 bases and J by 6 bases, with 10 bases left in between. Germline V gene sequence: CDR1 SGHDT, CDR2 YYEEEE. CDR3 size: 13 residues. The CDR3 loop is CASSPPGAGELFF. CDR3 coding DNA: TGTGCCAGCAGCCCTCCCGGGGCCGGGGAGCTGTTTTTT.

The rearrangement joins TRBV28 to TRBJ1-5; D ambiguous. This CDR3 contains 13 residues. V lost 5 bases and J 3 bases, leaving 8 bases between the germline ends. The germline CDR1 and CDR2 sequences are MDHEN and SYDVKM. The CDR3 DNA sequence: TGTGCCAGCAGTATGAGTTCCAATCAGCCCCAGCATTTT. This codes for CASSMSSNQPQHF.

DNA of the CDR3: TGTGCCAGCAGACCCCCGGGACAGAGCACTGAAGCTTTCTTT. It yields the protein CASRPPGQSTEAFF. The chain has TRBV28 and TRBJ1-1, with 7 bases lining up with TRBD1. Germline CDR1 is MDHEN and CDR2 is SYDVKM. Trimming removed 6 bases from V and 4 bases from J; junction bases left unmatched: 8. The length of the CDR3 is 14 residues.

The chain uses TRBV7-2 and TRBJ2-7, with D perhaps being TRBD1 or TRBD2 (5 bases each). The CDR3 consists of 14 residues. Per germline, CDR1 SGHTA and CDR2 FQGNSA. The germline V and J ends were trimmed by 5 bases and 2 bases, with 13 bases remaining between them. The DNA for the CDR3 is TGTGCCAGCAGCCCAAGGGACCCAACCTACGAGCAGTACTTC. Residues: CASSPRDPTYEQYF.

This chain uses TRBV6-5 with TRBJ2-7; 7 positions match TRBD1. The CDR3 has 15 residues. J lost 2 bases, V lost 0 bases, and 4 bases had no gene match. Germline V gene sequence: CDR1 MNHEY, CDR2 SVGAGI. The CDR3 sequence is CASSYSGGSPYEQYF. The CDR3, as DNA: TGTGCCAGCAGTTACTCAGGGGGCTCCCCCTACGAGCAGTACTTC.

V gene TRBV28 combines with J gene TRBJ2-7; D unresolved. The CDR3 loop spans 15 amino acids. The germline gives CDR1 MDHEN, CDR2 SYDVKM. V dropped 3 bases and J dropped 0 bases, with 12 bases sitting between them. In DNA, the CDR3 is TGTGCCAGCAGTTTGGGTTACAGTGACTCCTACGAGCAGTACTTC. This gives the protein CASSLGYSDSYEQYF.

The rearrangement links TRBV7-2 to TRBJ2-4; maybe TRBD1 (6 bases). Trimming stripped 4 bases from V and 0 bases from J, with 7 bases between. Germline lookup yields CDR1 SGHTA and CDR2 FQGNSA. The CDR3 is 14 residues long. The CDR3 sequence is CASSWDIAKNIQYF. The CDR3 DNA reads TGTGCCAGCAGCTGGGACATAGCCAAAAACATTCAGTACTTC.

The chain joins TRBV28 to TRBJ2-7, with a possible D match to TRBD2 (6 bases). V lost 7 bases, J lost 3 bases, and 10 bases lay in between. The CDR3 is 12 residues long. Germline V gene sequence: CDR1 MDHEN, CDR2 SYDVKM. The CDR3 region has the DNA TGTGCCAGCAATCTAGCGAGCTACGAGCAGTACTTC. Encoded protein: CASNLASYEQYF.

This clone was picked up a small number of times. This chain connects TRBV4-3 to TRBJ2-7, with D possibly matching TRBD1 (5 bases). With 0 bases removed from V and 5 bases from J, the gap between germline ends came to 8 bases. Looked up from germline, CDR1 is LGHNA and CDR2 is YSLEER. The CDR3 sequence is 13 residues long. CDR3 nucleotide sequence: TGCGCCAGCAGCCAAGATAAGGGGAACGAGCAGTACTTC. Amino acids: CASSQDKGNEQYF.

This clone appeared a single time. The chain is built from TRBV28 and TRBJ1-3, with 9 bases matching TRBD1. Germline CDR1 reads MDHEN; CDR2 reads SYDVKM. J lost 4 bases, V lost 6 bases, and 10 bases had no gene match. The CDR3 runs to 16 residues. CDR3 loop: CASRYLQGAYGNTIYF. CDR3 DNA sequence: TGTGCCAGCAGATATTTACAGGGGGCCTACGGAAACACCATATATTTT.

This rearrangement joins TRBV5-4 to TRBJ1-4; 10 nucleotides align to TRBD1. The junction had 4 bases not matched to a gene; V was cut back by 4 bases and J by 7 bases. CDR1 SGHNT and CDR2 YYREEE come from the germline V gene (reference sequence). The CDR3 extends over 14 amino acids. The CDR3, as DNA: TGTGCCAGCAGCAAGGGACAGGGGACTGAAAAACTGTTTTTT. Its protein product is CASSKGQGTEKLFF.

V and J are TRBV21-1 and TRBJ2-3; the table's D call, TRBD1, has no DNA check behind it. TRBV21-1 is a recognized pseudogene. This CDR3 has 15 residues. CDR3 sequence: CASSKLKGVLDTQYF. The CDR3 DNA reads as TGTGCCAGCAGCAAGCTTAAGGGGGTGCTGGATACGCAGTATTTT.

The CDR3 DNA is TGCGCCAGCAGTGAAAAAGGTACGGGTAGTAATCAGCCCCAGCATTTT. Its translation is CASSEKGTGSNQPQHF. The chain recombines TRBV10-1 with TRBJ1-5; D remains ambiguous. Per germline, CDR1 WNHNN and CDR2 SYGVQD (reference sequence). The V end was cut by 3 bases, the J end by 4 bases, with 16 bases between. This CDR3 contains 16 residues.

The chain couples TRBV19 to TRBJ1-5; TRBD1 is a possible D gene (5 bases). Trimming left V 6 bases short and J 1 base short, with 10 bases between. Germline CDR1 is LNHDA and CDR2 is SQIVND (reference sequence). This CDR3 is built from 14 residues. The CDR3 bases are TGTGCCAGTAGGTGGGACGGCAGCAATCAGCCCCAGCATTTT. Translating gives CASRWDGSNQPQHF.

CDR3 region: CATSREGQSLNVHEQYF. In DNA form, the CDR3 reads TGTGCCACCAGCAGAGAGGGACAGAGCCTCAATGTCCACGAGCAGTACTTC. V and J are TRBV15 and TRBJ2-7; 7 positions match TRBD1. The CDR3 runs to 17 residues. Germline CDR1 is LNHNV and CDR2 is YYDKDF (reference sequence). V shed 0 bases, J shed 5 bases, and the junction held 13 bases outside the gene matches.

The rearrangement joins TRBV11-2 to TRBJ1-4; D might be TRBD1 (5 bases). This CDR3 contains 13 residues. Trimming shortened V by 6 bases and J by 6 bases, and 11 bases separated the two germline ends. Looked up from germline, CDR1 is SGHAT and CDR2 is FQNNGV. The CDR3 here is CASRFQGHEKLFF. The CDR3 region has the DNA TGTGCCAGCAGATTCCAGGGACATGAAAAACTGTTTTTT.

The J gene is TRBJ2-1, the V gene TRBV2; the match to TRBD2 covers 12 bases. The V gene's germline CDR1 is SNHLY and CDR2 FYNNEI. The CDR3 is 15 residues long. With V trimmed by 6 bases and J by 5 bases, 5 bases remained unmatched. CDR3 loop: CASRSTSGGHNEQFF. The CDR3 DNA reads as TGTGCCAGCAGATCGACTAGCGGGGGCCACAATGAGCAGTTCTTC.

The CDR3 sequence: CATSDSMGYTF. CDR3 nucleotide sequence: TGTGCCACCAGTGATTCGATGGGCTACACCTTC. The chain has TRBV24-1 and TRBJ1-2, with D uncertain. CDR1 is KGHDR and CDR2 is SFDVKD in the germline V gene. The CDR3 sequence is 11 residues long. V was cut by 2 bases and J by 8 bases, with 5 bases left in between.

The chain has TRBV5-1 and TRBJ1-5; 10 bases fit TRBD1. V lost 2 bases, J lost 1 base, and 3 bases stayed unmatched. The CDR3 spans 16 residues. Germline CDR1 reads SGHRS; CDR2 reads YFSETQ. The CDR3 DNA follows: TGCGCCAGCAGCTTCGGGACAGGGGAGAGCAATCAGCCCCAGCATTTT. It codes for CASSFGTGESNQPQHF.

The V and J genes are TRBV5-1 and TRBJ2-2, with 9 bases matching TRBD1. Germline CDR1 SGHRS, CDR2 YFSETQ. Trimming at V came to 5 bases and at J to 4 bases, leaving 6 bases not matched to a gene. There are 15 residues in the CDR3. The CDR3 sequence: CASSTGQGGTGELFF. The CDR3 coding sequence is TGCGCCAGCAGTACGGGACAGGGAGGCACCGGGGAGCTGTTTTTT.

The V gene is TRBV3-1 (or the pseudogene TRBV3-2), the J gene TRBJ2-3; tentative D call: TRBD2 (5 bases). The CDR3 covers 15 residues. V was cut by 1 base and J by 0 bases, with 8 bases left in between. Germline CDR1 LGHDT, CDR2 YNNKEL (reference sequence). The CDR3 sequence is CASSQVRTSTDTQYF. CDR3 nucleotides: TGTGCCAGCAGCCAAGTAAGGACTAGCACAGATACGCAGTATTTT.

This chain connects TRBV7-6 to TRBJ2-2, with TRBD2 matching over 13 bases. V lost 6 bases and J lost 1; bases outside the gene matches: 5. This CDR3 spans 17 amino acids. CDR1 and CDR2 (germline): SGHVS, FNYEAQ. CDR3 region: CASSWTSGGQNTGELFF. For the CDR3, the DNA is TGTGCCAGCAGTTGGACTAGCGGGGGACAGAACACCGGGGAGCTGTTTTTT.

CDR3: CASKPGQGNSPLHF. The CDR3 DNA follows: TGTGCCAGTAAACCGGGACAGGGTAATTCACCCCTCCACTTT. The chain joins TRBV19 to TRBJ1-6, with 9 positions matching TRBD1. The CDR3 has 14 residues. Unmatched junction bases numbered 4, after V lost 7 bases and J lost 6 bases. From germline, CDR1 is LNHDA and CDR2 SQIVND (reference sequence).

V usage is TRBV5-1 and J usage is TRBJ1-1; the D gene is possibly TRBD1 (5 bases). V was pared by 4 bases and J by 3 bases, with 13 bases between. The CDR3 loop spans 14 amino acids. Germline loops: CDR1 SGHRS, CDR2 YFSETQ. In nucleotides, the CDR3 is TGCGCCAGCAGCCAAAGGCTGGGGGACACTGAAGCTTTCTTT. Translating gives CASSQRLGDTEAFF.

The V and J genes are TRBV9 and TRBJ1-4; D unresolved. Germline V gene data show CDR1 as SGDLS and CDR2 as YYNGEE. The CDR3 totals 16 residues. V dropped 3 bases and J dropped 8 bases, with 20 bases sitting between them. CDR3 sequence: CASSAGASSAREKLFF. The CDR3 nucleotides are TGTGCCAGCAGCGCGGGAGCCTCCTCAGCTAGGGAAAAACTGTTTTTT.

The CDR3 DNA follows: TGCGCCAGCAGGTCAACCGGGACACATTCCTACGAGCAGTACTTC. Its protein product is CASRSTGTHSYEQYF. V and J are TRBV4-1 and TRBJ2-7, with a tentative D call TRBD1 (6 bases). This CDR3 comprises 15 residues. Germline V gene lookup returns CDR1 MGHRA and CDR2 YSYEKL. Trimming cost V 6 bases and J 1 base, with 16 bases left between them.

V is TRBV5-8 and J is TRBJ2-3; a weak D match, TRBD2 (5 bases). Per germline, CDR1 SGHTS and CDR2 YDEGEE. There are 14 residues in the CDR3. V was shortened by 0 bases and J by 5 bases, with 10 bases between the two germline ends. This CDR3 reads CASSLGLAGDTQYF. In nucleotides, the CDR3 is TGTGCCAGCAGCTTGGGTCTAGCAGGAGATACGCAGTATTTT.

The chain combines TRBV11-3 with TRBJ1-4, with D possibly TRBD1 on 6 matching bases. CDR1 is SGHNT, CDR2 YENEEA, per germline. Trimming removed 3 bases from V and 0 bases from J, with 8 bases in between. The CDR3 sequence is 15 residues long. Here the CDR3 DNA reads TGTGCCAGCAGCTTGGGGGCGGCAACTAATGAAAAACTGTTTTTT. Protein sequence: CASSLGAATNEKLFF.